Presented here are 22 T cell receptor beta chains from one specimen sequenced in a study of blood T cells in healthy people across ages. Alongside a J-beta primer mix, a sample-barcoded 5' primer served in a second PCR lasting roughly 6 to 11 cycles. TCRdb re-called the 5' RACE reads through MiXCR, storing one row per CDR3 protein. The repertoire holds some 1.4 million distinct CDR3 sequences, with approximately 40% as singletons. The sequencing input was blood. The origin of the receptors is a woman aged 18-30 years in good health.

The rearrangement joins TRBV25-1 to TRBJ1-2; D possibly corresponds to TRBD1 (5 bases). This CDR3 contains 14 residues. Trimming left V 4 bases short and J 4 bases short, with 13 bases between. Germline V CDR1 and CDR2: MGHDK, SYGVNS. The CDR3 coding sequence is TGTGCCAGCAGTGCCCTGGCGGGGACCTATGGCTACACCTTC. Residues: CASSALAGTYGYTF.

The sample holds one count of this clonotype. The chain is built from TRBV21-1 and TRBJ2-5; TRBD2 reflects the table's D call only, with no check against the DNA. With the DNA end fitting TRBJ2-7 better, the J assignment may be wrong. TRBV21-1 is a pseudogene locus. This CDR3 comprises 19 residues. CDR3 in amino acids: CASSKLGPCWFAGDYEQYF. The CDR3 DNA sequence: TGTGCCAGCAGCAAATTGGGCCCTTGTTGGTTTGCTGGGGATTACGAGCAGTACTTC.

V is TRBV5-1 and J is TRBJ2-5, with TRBD2 as a possible D gene (6 bases). This CDR3 has 15 residues. Germline assignment: CDR1 SGHRS and CDR2 YFSETQ. V was cut by 4 bases and J by 2 bases, with 15 bases left in between. CDR3 protein: CASSLLALTQETQYF. DNA for the CDR3: TGCGCCAGCAGCCTACTAGCCCTAACACAAGAGACCCAGTACTTC.

The gene calls are TRBV6-6 and TRBJ2-1, with TRBD2 matching over 7 bases. The J call is doubtful: the DNA matches TRBJ2-7 better. Germline CDR1 MNHNY, CDR2 SVGAGI (reference sequence). The CDR3 covers 16 residues. The CDR3 DNA reads TGTGCCAGCAGTTACTCGGCGGGAGCATCCTACAATGAGCAGTACTTC. This encodes CASSYSAGASYNEQYF.

The DNA of the CDR3 is TGCAGTGCTAGAGATCAGTACGGATATAATTCACCCCTCCACTTT. This translates into CSARDQYGYNSPLHF. The chain employs TRBV20-1 and TRBJ1-6; no reliable D call. V was pared by 0 bases and J by 4 bases, with 10 bases between. CDR3 size: 15 residues. The germline gives CDR1 DFQATT, CDR2 SNEGSKA (reference sequence).

This clonotype was picked up one time. The chain is built from TRBV9 and TRBJ1-6; D is unresolved. V was trimmed by 0 bases and J by 10 bases, leaving 14 bases between them. Germline values: CDR1 SGDLS, CDR2 YYNGEE. The CDR3 extends over 15 amino acids. The CDR3 nucleotides read TGTGCCAGCAGCGTAGAGGAGGGAATTGGATCACCCCTCCACTTT. It yields the protein CASSVEEGIGSPLHF.

V usage is TRBV29-1 and J usage is TRBJ2-7, with 9 bases identical to TRBD1. CDR3 length: 14 residues. Germline V lookup: CDR1 SQVTM, CDR2 ANQGSEA. Trimming at V came to 7 bases and at J to 2 bases, leaving 9 bases not matched to a gene. The DNA of the CDR3 is TGCAGCGGTTCGACCGGGACAGGGACCTACGAGCAGTACTTC. It codes for CSGSTGTGTYEQYF.

The chain combines TRBV12-3 or TRBV12-4 with TRBJ2-2; D is possibly TRBD1 (6 bases). The CDR3 is 14 amino acids. Trimming pared 6 bases from V and 1 base from J, leaving 9 bases between. CDR3 amino acids: CASRTTGNTGELFF. DNA of the CDR3: TGTGCCAGCAGGACGACAGGGAACACCGGGGAGCTGTTTTTT.

The chain recombines TRBV6-2 or TRBV6-3 with TRBJ2-5; TRBD2 aligns across 15 bases. This CDR3 contains 15 residues. V was clipped by 2 bases and J by 11 bases; unmatched bases: 6. Per germline, CDR1 MNHEY and CDR2 SVGEGT. The CDR3 nucleotides are TGTGCCAGCAGTTACCCTGGGACTAGCGGGAGGCAGCAGTACTTC. Amino acids: CASSYPGTSGRQQYF.

This clonotype appeared a few times. The gene calls are TRBV20-1 and TRBJ1-1, with TRBD1 identical over 8 bases. The J segment lost 5 bases and the V segment lost 6 bases, leaving 5 bases of the junction unmatched. The CDR3 has 12 amino acids. CDR1 DFQATT and CDR2 SNEGSKA come from the germline V gene (reference sequence). The CDR3 sequence is CSAHRGGTEAFF. The CDR3 DNA reads TGCAGTGCGCACAGGGGGGGAACTGAAGCTTTCTTT.

This rearrangement joins TRBV29-1 to TRBJ1-2, with D maybe TRBD1 (5 bases). This CDR3 has 16 residues. CDR1 SQVTM and CDR2 ANQGSEA come from the germline V gene. V was shortened by 4 bases and J by 2 bases, with 20 bases between the two germline ends. This CDR3 is CSVALAGEWRNYGYTF. The CDR3 DNA sequence: TGCAGCGTTGCACTCGCGGGGGAGTGGCGAAACTATGGCTACACCTTC.

The genes are TRBV20-1 and TRBJ2-4, with no clear D. The CDR3 sequence is 14 residues long. The V end lost 3 bases, the J end lost 3 bases, and 12 bases lay between the germline ends. Germline V lookup: CDR1 DFQATT, CDR2 SNEGSKA (reference sequence). CDR3 DNA sequence: TGCAGTGCTAGTCTCTCCGGCTTCAAAAACATTCAGTACTTC. It translates to CSASLSGFKNIQYF.

This clonotype turned up a few times. V is TRBV20-1 and J is TRBJ2-7; 11 positions match TRBD2. Trimming removed 4 bases from V and 6 bases from J; junction bases left unmatched: 5. The CDR3 is 13 amino acids. CDR1 and CDR2 from the germline V gene are DFQATT and SNEGSKA (reference sequence). The CDR3, as DNA: TGCAGTGCTACACTAGCGGGAGTAGGCGAGCAGTACTTC. It is translated as CSATLAGVGEQYF.

The CDR3 reads CASSLDRGPPEAFF. CDR3 coding DNA: TGTGCCAGCAGCTTAGACAGGGGACCGCCTGAAGCTTTCTTT. The V gene is TRBV7-9, the J gene TRBJ1-1, with 7 bases lining up with TRBD1. CDR3 length: 14 amino acids. Looked up from germline, CDR1 is SEHNR and CDR2 is FQNEAQ (reference sequence). The ends lost 1 base at V and 6 bases at J; junction bases unmatched: 5.

In its sample, this clonotype was seen once. The chain couples TRBV29-1 to TRBJ1-3; unclear D gene. The CDR3 loop spans 12 amino acids. Looked up from germline, CDR1 is SQVTM and CDR2 is ANQGSEA. Trimming removed 4 bases from V and 2 bases from J, with 6 bases in between. The CDR3 sequence is CSVGGTGNTIYF. CDR3 bases: TGCAGCGTTGGAGGAACTGGAAACACCATATATTTT.

The chain uses TRBV6-5 and TRBJ1-3, with 8 bases identical to TRBD1. The CDR3 totals 16 residues. Losses at the gene ends were 4 bases for V and 0 bases for J; bases not matched to a gene: 5. Looked up from germline, CDR1 is MNHEY and CDR2 is SVGAGI. CDR3 in DNA: TGTGCCAGCAGTTCACCGGGACAGGCCTCTGGAAACACCATATATTTT. It is translated as CASSSPGQASGNTIYF.

The chain is built from TRBV7-2 and TRBJ2-7, with D hard to call. The CDR3 loop spans 14 amino acids. V was pared by 1 base and J by 2 bases, with 9 bases between. Germline values: CDR1 SGHTA, CDR2 FQGNSA. The CDR3 here is CASSLERFTYEQYF. In nucleotides, the CDR3 is TGTGCCAGCAGCTTAGAACGGTTCACCTACGAGCAGTACTTC.

Turning to this clonotype: The junction departs from the called germline gene at one end, perhaps through a read error. V is TRBV4-2 and J is TRBJ1-1, with a weak D call TRBD1 (5 bases). This CDR3 contains 14 residues. The germline V gene has CDR1 LGHNA and CDR2 YNFKEQ. CDR3 nucleotides: TGTGCCGGCAGCCAAGATAGGACAACATACGTGGCTTTCTTT. Translated: CAGSQDRTTYVAFF.

There are a few counts of this clonotype. V and J are TRBV7-2 and TRBJ2-1, with a tentative D call TRBD2 (5 bases). CDR1 is SGHTA, CDR2 FQGNSA, per germline. Trimming took off 1 base at V and 8 bases at J, with 12 bases between the two ends. There are 14 residues in the CDR3. The DNA for the CDR3 is TGTGCCAGCAGCTTAGTACTAGTATACGATGAGCAGTTCTTC. Amino acids: CASSLVLVYDEQFF.

This clonotype was observed a few times. The gene calls are TRBV5-5 and TRBJ2-2; TRBD1 might be the D (6 bases). Germline CDR1 SGHKS, CDR2 YYEKEE (reference sequence). V was cut by 2 bases and J by 1 base, with 9 bases left in between. The CDR3 has 15 amino acids. DNA for the CDR3: TGTGCCAGCAGCTTCTCAGGGGTGAACACCGGGGAGCTGTTTTTT. Translation gives CASSFSGVNTGELFF.

The J gene is TRBJ1-2, the V gene TRBV9; no clear D gene. Germline loops: CDR1 SGDLS, CDR2 YYNGEE. Trimming removed 7 bases from V and 11 bases from J, with 15 bases in between. This CDR3 is 11 amino acids long. The CDR3 DNA is TGTGCCAGCCGAGGACCCTCCGGGTACACCTTC. Amino acids: CASRGPSGYTF.

This clonotype appeared a single time. This sequence may be a read error, since a much larger clone differs from it by one base. The chain joins TRBV14 to TRBJ2-1; D is perhaps TRBD2 (6 bases). V shed 11 bases and J shed 8 bases, with 13 bases lying between them. The CDR3 sequence is 11 residues long. Germline values: CDR1 SGHDN, CDR2 FVKESK. The CDR3 here is CAGGVYDEQFF. The CDR3 DNA reads TGTGCCGGCGGGGTATACGATGAGCAGTTCTTC. The full variable domain, rest sourced from reference TRBV14 and TRBJ2-1, is EAGVTQFPSHSVIEKGQTVTLRCDPISGHDNLYWYRRVMGKEIKFLLHFVKESKQDESGMPNNRFLAERTGGTYSTLKVQPAELEDSGVYFCAGGVYDEQFFGPGTRLTVL.